Listed here are 29 T cell receptor beta chains from one sample, sequenced in a study of technical replicates of blood from several donors. Libraries were prepared by immunoSEQ multiplex PCR; TCRdb keeps only in-frame clonotypes and omits some of them. The data show 99,000 or so clones, with roughly 96% seen just once and about 0.21% held by the top ten. Sequencing used T cells isolated from PBMCs. The receptors shown here come from a human donor in good health.

This clone has only one observation. The chain joins TRBV18 to TRBJ2-1; 10 bases align to TRBD1. The germline V gene has CDR1 KGHSH and CDR2 LQKENI. V lost 8 bases and J lost 6; bases outside the gene matches: 16. The CDR3 is 17 amino acids. CDR3 sequence reads: CASPSPKDRGQVNEQFF. The CDR3 DNA follows: TGTGCCAGCCCCAGCCCCAAAGACAGGGGGCAGGTCAATGAGCAGTTCTTC. The entire variable domain, with the rest obtained from reference TRBV18 and TRBJ2-1, is as follows: NAGVMQNPRHLVRRRGQEARLRCSPMKGHSHVYWYRQLPEEGLKFMVYLQKENIIDESGMPKERFSAEFPKEGPSILRIQQVVRGDSAAYFCASPSPKDRGQVNEQFFGPGTRLTVL.

V gene TRBV5-1 combines with J gene TRBJ2-3; perhaps TRBD2 as D (7 bases). Trimming removed 0 bases at V and 6 bases at J, with 20 bases between. Per germline, CDR1 SGHRS and CDR2 YFSETQ. The CDR3 is 17 residues long. The CDR3 here is CASSLAGRGRDTDTQYF. CDR3 sequence (DNA): TGCGCCAGCAGCTTGGCTGGTCGGGGGAGGGACACGGATACGCAGTATTTT.

V gene TRBV18 combines with J gene TRBJ1-2, with a weak D call TRBD1 (6 bases). Per the germline V gene, CDR1 is KGHSH and CDR2 is LQKENI. CDR3 length: 18 residues. V lost 0 bases and J lost 0, with 17 bases in between. Here the CDR3 reads CASSPPGHWDKTNYGYTF. In DNA, the CDR3 is TGTGCCAGCTCACCACCGGGACACTGGGATAAGACTAACTATGGCTACACCTTC.

The V call is TRBV19, the J call TRBJ2-7, with D maybe TRBD1 (7 bases). This CDR3 contains 15 residues. Trimming stripped 5 bases from V and 1 base from J, with 15 bases between. Germline V gives CDR1 LNHDA, CDR2 SQIVND (reference sequence). The CDR3: CASSERQGGSYEQYF. The DNA for the CDR3 is TGTGCCAGTAGTGAGAGACAGGGAGGTTCCTACGAGCAGTACTTC. The whole variable domain, filled in from reference TRBV19 and TRBJ2-7, reads DGGITQSPKYLFRKEGQNVTLSCEQNLNHDAMYWYRQDPGQGLRLIYYSQIVNDFQKGDIAEGYSVSREKKESFPLTVTSAQKNPTAFYLCASSERQGGSYEQYFGPGTRLTVT.

The CDR3 sequence is CASSLAGPTDTQYF. The CDR3 bases are TGTGCCAGCAGTTTAGCGGGACCCACAGATACGCAGTATTTT. The chain uses TRBV6-1 and TRBJ2-3; 8 bases line up with TRBD2. After removal of 5 bases from V and 2 bases from J, the junction contained 3 bases not matched to a gene. The CDR3 length is 14 residues. Per germline, CDR1 MNHNS and CDR2 SASEGT.

Points on this clone: A junction boundary mismatches the germline segment, possibly from a read error. The rearrangement joins TRBV7-7 to TRBJ2-7, with D unclear. Per the germline V gene, CDR1 is SSHAT and CDR2 is FNYEAQ (reference sequence). This CDR3 contains 15 residues. The CDR3 nucleotides read TGTGCTAGCAGCTCTGGAGTAGGAATAACCTACGAGCAGTACTTC. This sequence encodes CASSSGVGITYEQYF.

The chain carries TRBV14 and TRBJ2-2; D gene unclear. CDR1 and CDR2 from the germline V gene are SGHDN and FVKESK. Trimming cost V 0 bases and J 3 bases, with 8 bases left between them. The CDR3 length is 15 residues. The CDR3 bases are TGTGCCAGCAGCCAAGAGAACAGTTACACCGGGGAGCTGTTTTTT. Its protein is CASSQENSYTGELFF.

The chain couples TRBV7-4 to TRBJ2-5; TRBD2 matches 8 bases. J was trimmed by 4 bases and V by 2 bases; bases with no gene match: 9. Per the germline V gene, CDR1 is SGHVT and CDR2 is SQSDAQ. CDR3 length equals 16 residues. CDR3 coding DNA: TGTGCCAGCAGCTTAACTAGCGGAGCAGGGTTAGAGACCCAGTACTTC. Translated: CASSLTSGAGLETQYF.

The V and J genes are TRBV28 and TRBJ1-5; TRBD1 matches at 12 bases. The germline CDR1 and CDR2 sequences are MDHEN and SYDVKM. The CDR3 consists of 18 residues. V shed 3 bases, J shed 2 bases, and the junction held 8 bases outside the gene matches. The CDR3 sequence: CASSFFPGQGAGNQPQHF. The DNA of the CDR3 is TGTGCCAGCAGTTTCTTTCCGGGACAGGGGGCAGGCAATCAGCCCCAGCATTTT.

V gene TRBV27 combines with J gene TRBJ1-1; D is ambiguous. Looked up from germline, CDR1 is MNHEY and CDR2 is SMNVEV (reference sequence). The ends were cut back, 2 bases at V and 2 bases at J, with 12 bases in the middle. This CDR3 contains 15 residues. The CDR3 protein is CASSLVMAGNTEAFF. The CDR3 coding sequence is TGTGCCAGCAGTTTAGTTATGGCGGGAAACACTGAAGCTTTCTTT.

The chain recombines TRBV11-2 with TRBJ2-1; 8 bases line up with TRBD2. Losses at the gene ends were 2 bases for V and 8 bases for J; bases not matched to a gene: 11. This CDR3 contains 16 residues. CDR1 and CDR2 from the germline V gene are SGHAT and FQNNGV. The CDR3 is CASSLWGGRWGDEQFF. CDR3 nucleotides: TGTGCCAGCAGCTTATGGGGCGGGAGGTGGGGCGATGAGCAGTTCTTC.

V is TRBV4-1 and J is TRBJ2-3, with 8 bases identical to TRBD2. Germline CDR1 and CDR2: MGHRA and YSYEKL. Trimming at V came to 0 bases and at J to 4 bases, leaving 9 bases not matched to a gene. The CDR3 sequence is 17 residues long. DNA for the CDR3: TGCGCCAGCAGCCAAGACGGGCGGGGGGAGTATCCAGATACGCAGTATTTT. Protein: CASSQDGRGEYPDTQYF.

The rearrangement joins TRBV5-4 to TRBJ2-2; D is perhaps TRBD2 (5 bases). V was clipped by 3 bases and J by 6 bases, with 15 bases between them. The CDR3 extends over 15 amino acids. In germline, CDR1 is SGHNT, CDR2 YYREEE (reference sequence). The CDR3: CASSSPATSSGELFF. In DNA, the CDR3 is TGTGCCAGCAGCTCACCGGCTACTAGTTCCGGGGAGCTGTTTTTT. Supplemented by reference TRBV5-4 and TRBJ2-2, the full variable domain reads ETGVTQSPTHLIKTRGQQVTLRCSSQSGHNTVSWYQQALGQGPQFIFQYYREEENGRGNFPPRFSGLQFPNYSSELNVNALELDDSALYLCASSSPATSSGELFFGEGSRLTVL.

The genes are TRBV5-1 and TRBJ2-3, with a possible D match to TRBD2 (5 bases). The CDR3 contains 14 residues. CDR1 and CDR2 from the germline V gene are SGHRS and YFSETQ. The V end was cut by 0 bases, the J end by 0 bases, with 5 bases between. The CDR3 bases are TGCGCCAGCAGCTTGGGGGAGAGCACAGATACGCAGTATTTT. As protein: CASSLGESTDTQYF.

The gene calls are TRBV19 and TRBJ1-2; a weak D match, TRBD1 (6 bases). Germline CDR1 reads LNHDA; CDR2 reads SQIVND (reference sequence). The CDR3 totals 14 residues. V was pared by 3 bases and J by 1 base, with 9 bases between. The CDR3 sequence: CASSMDSYNYGYTF. The CDR3 DNA is TGTGCCAGTAGTATGGACAGCTATAACTATGGCTACACCTTC.

The J gene is TRBJ1-1, the V gene TRBV4-1; 7 bases align to TRBD1. V gave up 4 bases and J gave up 5 bases; unmatched junction bases: 10. The CDR3 extends over 15 amino acids. The germline V gene has CDR1 MGHRA and CDR2 YSYEKL. The CDR3 sequence is CASSPLTGKFTEAFF. In nucleotides, the CDR3 is TGCGCCAGCAGCCCATTGACAGGGAAGTTTACTGAAGCTTTCTTT.

This chain links TRBV30 with TRBJ2-3, with 7 bases fitting TRBD1. The CDR3 loop spans 15 amino acids. Trimming took 2 bases from V and 4 from J; bases not matched to a gene: 9. Germline V gene sequence: CDR1 GTSNPN, CDR2 SVGIG (reference sequence). The CDR3 DNA reads as TGTGCCTGGAGTACCGGTGACAGGGTTGCAGATACGCAGTATTTT. It yields the protein CAWSTGDRVADTQYF.

The genes are TRBV5-1 and TRBJ1-5; D ambiguous. CDR3 length equals 14 residues. Germline V lookup: CDR1 SGHRS, CDR2 YFSETQ. Trimming cost V 6 bases and J 7 bases, with 17 bases left between them. The CDR3, as DNA: TGCGCCAGCACCCGGGGAAGGGTGAAACAGCCCCAGCATTTT. Translating gives CASTRGRVKQPQHF.

The chain is built from TRBV7-9 and TRBJ2-3; TRBD1 aligns across 7 bases. The CDR3 loop spans 17 amino acids. CDR1 SEHNR and CDR2 FQNEAQ come from the germline V gene (reference sequence). The V gene end was trimmed by 5 bases and the J gene end by 2 bases; junction bases not matched to a gene: 13. CDR3 amino acids: CASSHKPRDSYTDTQYF. For the CDR3, the DNA is TGTGCCAGCAGCCACAAACCCCGGGACAGTTACACAGATACGCAGTATTTT.

The chain joins TRBV11-2 to TRBJ2-1; TRBD2 agrees at 14 bases. The J segment lost 9 bases and the V segment lost 2 bases, leaving 15 bases of the junction unmatched. Germline V gene data show CDR1 as SGHAT and CDR2 as FQNNGV. The CDR3 has 19 amino acids. The CDR3 region is CASSLNLLWTSGRRAEQFF. CDR3 nucleotides: TGTGCCAGCAGCTTAAACCTCTTATGGACTAGCGGGAGGAGGGCTGAGCAGTTCTTC.

The V gene is TRBV7-9, the J gene TRBJ2-5; possibly TRBD1 for D (6 bases). Trimming stripped 4 bases from V and 4 bases from J, with 13 bases between. Germline values: CDR1 SEHNR, CDR2 FQNEAQ (reference sequence). The CDR3 loop spans 14 amino acids. The CDR3 region has the DNA TGTGCCAGCAGCTCTGAACAGGGCGCAGAGACCCAGTACTTC. As protein: CASSSEQGAETQYF.

This sequence joins TRBV6-6 and TRBJ2-1; 9 bases align to TRBD1. The germline V gene has CDR1 MNHNY and CDR2 SVGAGI (reference sequence). The CDR3 contains 15 residues. With 5 bases clipped from V and 7 bases from J, the junction kept 9 bases outside the gene matches. The CDR3 DNA reads as TGTGCCAGCAGTCTGTACGCGGGACAGGGAAATGAGCAGTTCTTC. It specifies CASSLYAGQGNEQFF.

The rearrangement joins TRBV18 to TRBJ2-5; 7 nucleotides agree with TRBD1. Germline trimming cut 3 bases from V and 3 bases from J; bases unmatched to any gene: 4. Germline V gives CDR1 KGHSH, CDR2 LQKENI. The CDR3 runs 14 residues. The CDR3 spells CASSPNRGKETQYF. The CDR3, as DNA: TGTGCCAGCTCACCGAACAGGGGAAAAGAGACCCAGTACTTC.

The chain joins TRBV5-1 to TRBJ2-5; 9 bases align to TRBD1. The germline CDR1 and CDR2 sequences are SGHRS and YFSETQ. V was clipped by 5 bases and J by 5 bases; unmatched bases: 7. The CDR3 is 14 residues long. Here the CDR3 DNA reads TGCGCCAGCAGGACTACAGGGGGCGATGAGACCCAGTACTTC. Its translation: CASRTTGGDETQYF.

DNA for the CDR3: TGCGCCAGCAGCTTTGCCGACCGGGGCACTGAAGCTTTCTTT. Protein product: CASSFADRGTEAFF. This chain connects TRBV5-1 to TRBJ1-1; D remains unclear. Per the germline V gene, CDR1 is SGHRS and CDR2 is YFSETQ. This CDR3 spans 14 amino acids. Trimming took 2 bases from V and 4 from J, leaving 12 bases between them.

V usage is TRBV27 and J usage is TRBJ1-5; D possibly corresponds to TRBD1 (6 bases). Germline-derived CDR1 and CDR2 are MNHEY and SMNVEV (reference sequence). V lost 5 bases and J lost 1, with 15 bases in between. The CDR3 consists of 16 residues. Here the CDR3 DNA reads TGTGCCAGCAGTCAAGGGACATACATGAGCAATCAGCCCCAGCATTTT. Its translation is CASSQGTYMSNQPQHF.

The V gene is TRBV30, the J gene TRBJ1-2; TRBD1 is a possible D gene (6 bases). V was shortened by 1 base and J by 4 bases, with 16 bases between the two germline ends. The CDR3 loop spans 15 amino acids. From germline, CDR1 is GTSNPN and CDR2 SVGIG (reference sequence). CDR3 in amino acids: CAWSGDPGVPYGYTF. CDR3 nucleotides: TGTGCCTGGAGTGGGGACCCAGGGGTCCCCTATGGCTACACCTTC.

The V gene is TRBV2, the J gene TRBJ2-3; 11 bases agree with TRBD2. Per the germline V gene, CDR1 is SNHLY and CDR2 is FYNNEI. The CDR3 length is 16 residues. V lost 6 bases to trimming and J lost 2 bases; unmatched junction nucleotides: 7. CDR3 protein: CASRDRLAGHTDTQYF. CDR3 coding DNA: TGTGCCAGCAGGGATAGACTAGCGGGGCACACAGATACGCAGTATTTT.

The CDR3 DNA reads as TGCAGCGCCATCAGGGATTCAGGCGGGGAGCTGTTTTTT. Protein product: CSAIRDSGGELFF. The chain links TRBV29-1 to TRBJ2-2, with D tentatively TRBD1 (5 bases). With 7 bases removed from V and 7 bases from J, the gap between germline ends came to 16 bases. The CDR3 is made up of 13 amino acids. CDR1 is SQVTM, CDR2 ANQGSEA, per germline.